The 20 T cell receptor beta chains presented below share a single source sample, sequenced in a study of blood T cell repertoires in COVID-19. This table comes from immunoSEQ multiplex PCR, and its TCRdb copy is limited to in-frame clones, with some not included. The table lists some 74,000 clones, 80% of them singletons. The material sequenced was peripheral blood. The receptor set was obtained from a human donor in a cohort sampled during active COVID-19.

This clone was counted a few times. The chain links TRBV2 to TRBJ2-1, with 8 bases that match TRBD1. J gave up 12 bases and V 6 bases, and 10 bases lay outside the gene matches. The CDR3 has 13 amino acids. Germline assignment: CDR1 SNHLY and CDR2 FYNNEI. This CDR3 is CASRGSGGLRQFF. The CDR3 coding sequence is TGTGCCAGCAGGGGATCAGGGGGCCTCCGGCAGTTCTTC.

Details on this clone: A junction end diverges from the germline sequence, so it may reflect a read error. The rearrangement joins TRBV5-1 to TRBJ2-3, with 9 positions matching TRBD2. The CDR3 length is 13 residues. CDR1 and CDR2 from the germline V gene are SGHRS and YFSETQ. Here the CDR3 reads CASNPEVAGVYNF. The DNA for the CDR3 is TGCGCCAGCAACCCCGAGGTAGCGGGAGTTTATAATTTT.

This clone was seen only a few times. This chain links TRBV7-8 with TRBJ1-2; 12 bases line up with TRBD1. The junction had 3 bases not matched to a gene; V was cut back by 5 bases and J by 8 bases. The CDR3 length is 13 residues. CDR1 is SGHVS and CDR2 is FQNEAQ in the germline V gene. CDR3 sequence: CASSRDRGRGYTF. DNA of the CDR3: TGTGCCAGCAGCAGGGACAGGGGGCGAGGCTACACCTTC.

The gene calls are TRBV28 and TRBJ2-4; TRBD1 matches 9 bases. This CDR3 contains 15 residues. V lost 4 bases to trimming and J lost 6 bases; unmatched junction nucleotides: 7. Germline values: CDR1 MDHEN, CDR2 SYDVKM. The CDR3 region has the DNA TGTGCCAGCAGTTCTACAGGGGGCGCCGCAAACATTCAGTACTTC. It specifies CASSSTGGAANIQYF.

CDR3 coding DNA: TGTGCCAGCAGCTTTGGGGGGATCGACACCGGGGAGCTGTTTTTT. It translates to CASSFGGIDTGELFF. This chain links TRBV11-2 with TRBJ2-2; TRBD2 might be the D (6 bases). Germline V gives CDR1 SGHAT, CDR2 FQNNGV. The CDR3 is made up of 15 amino acids. V lost 3 bases and J lost 3, with 11 bases in between.

Concerning this clone: An end of the junction does not agree with germline; a read error may underlie this. This chain uses TRBV7-7 with TRBJ2-5, with TRBD2 identical over 9 bases. The CDR3 extends over 16 amino acids. Germline V gives CDR1 SSHAT, CDR2 FNYEAQ (reference sequence). As DNA, the CDR3 is TGTGCTAGCAGCTCACGTCGCCTAGCGGGACAAGAGACCCAGTACTTC. Protein sequence: CASSSRRLAGQETQYF.

The V gene is TRBV3-1 (or the pseudogene TRBV3-2), the J gene TRBJ2-7, with TRBD2 as a possible D gene (6 bases). The CDR3 has 13 residues. CDR1 LGHDT and CDR2 YNNKEL come from the germline V gene (reference sequence). Between the trimmed V and J ends, which lost 2 bases and 7 bases, there was a span of 12 bases. CDR3 in amino acids: CASSQIGGWEQYF. The CDR3 DNA is TGTGCCAGCAGCCAAATCGGAGGGTGGGAGCAGTACTTC.

This chain links TRBV2 with TRBJ2-6; D remains ambiguous. Germline CDR1 reads SNHLY; CDR2 reads FYNNEI. Trimming took off 3 bases at V and 4 bases at J, with 7 bases between the two ends. The CDR3 spans 14 residues. The CDR3 here is CASSESRGANVLTF. The DNA of the CDR3 is TGTGCCAGCAGTGAGTCGAGAGGGGCCAACGTCCTGACTTTC.

This clone was detected only once. The chain has TRBV2 and TRBJ1-1; D is ambiguous. Germline-derived CDR1 and CDR2 are SNHLY and FYNNEI. The CDR3 has 17 amino acids. V lost 5 bases to trimming and J lost 0 bases, with 19 bases between them. The CDR3, as DNA: TGTGCCAGCAGTTCGGTCGGGAGGGATGGGGTGAACACTGAAGCTTTCTTT. Translation: CASSSVGRDGVNTEAFF.

The chain joins TRBV28 to TRBJ2-7; the D gene is possibly TRBD1 (6 bases). Deletions cut 3 bases from V and 3 bases from J, with 9 bases between. The CDR3 extends over 13 amino acids. Germline V gene sequence: CDR1 MDHEN, CDR2 SYDVKM. CDR3 sequence (DNA): TGTGCCAGCAGTTTGAGACAGGACTACGAGCAGTACTTC. Amino acids: CASSLRQDYEQYF.

This rearrangement joins TRBV3-1 (or the pseudogene TRBV3-2) to TRBJ2-5, with D unresolved. With 3 bases removed from V and 5 bases from J, the gap between germline ends came to 4 bases. The CDR3 loop spans 11 amino acids. The V gene's germline CDR1 is LGHDT and CDR2 YNNKEL (reference sequence). In DNA form, the CDR3 reads TGTGCCAGCAGCCACTTGGAGACCCAGTACTTC. Translation: CASSHLETQYF.

The V and J genes are TRBV7-9 and TRBJ2-7; perhaps TRBD2 as D (5 bases). The CDR3 runs to 13 residues. Germline V lookup: CDR1 SEHNR, CDR2 FQNEAQ (reference sequence). V was shortened by 4 bases and J by 5 bases, with 12 bases between the two germline ends. The CDR3: CASSSVGLDEQYF. CDR3 DNA sequence: TGTGCCAGCAGCTCCGTCGGACTCGACGAGCAGTACTTC.

This clone was observed a handful of times. This chain uses TRBV7-8 with TRBJ1-3, with 7 bases lining up with TRBD1. Germline V gives CDR1 SGHVS, CDR2 FQNEAQ. CDR3 length: 16 residues. The trim removed 2 bases at V and 0 bases at J, leaving 4 bases unmatched. This chain's CDR3 is CASSLTGVNSGNTIYF. For the CDR3, the DNA is TGTGCCAGCAGCTTAACAGGGGTGAACTCTGGAAACACCATATATTTT.

Turning to this clone: The sample has other DNA sequences that encode this CDR3 too. The chain joins TRBV24-1 to TRBJ2-3; 7 positions match TRBD1. Trimming at V came to 2 bases and at J to 0 bases, leaving 1 base not matched to a gene. The V gene's germline CDR1 is KGHDR and CDR2 SFDVKD. This CDR3 is built from 15 residues. In nucleotides, the CDR3 is TGTGCCACCAGTGATTGGACAGGTAGCACAGATACGCAGTATTTT. Translated, it gives CATSDWTGSTDTQYF.

The gene calls are TRBV6-5 and TRBJ2-2, with TRBD1 matching 8 bases. CDR3 length equals 14 residues. J was trimmed by 4 bases and V by 5 bases; bases with no gene match: 3. Germline CDR1 is MNHEY and CDR2 is SVGAGI. CDR3 loop: CASSPDRVTGELFF. For the CDR3, the DNA is TGTGCCAGCAGTCCGGACAGGGTCACCGGGGAGCTGTTTTTT.

The CDR3 DNA follows: TGTGCCAGCAGTCGACAGGCATCCTACGAGCAGTACTTC. This sequence encodes CASSRQASYEQYF. V usage is TRBV12-3 or TRBV12-4 and J usage is TRBJ2-7, with D tentatively TRBD1 (6 bases). CDR3 length: 13 residues. V dropped 5 bases and J dropped 1 base, with 9 bases sitting between them.

This sequence joins TRBV21-1 and TRBJ2-7; the table's D call, TRBD2, was not checked against the DNA. TRBV21-1 is listed as a pseudogene. This CDR3 comprises 12 residues. The CDR3 bases are TGTGCCAGCACCACTCCCCCGGGCGAGCAGTACGTC. Encoded protein: CASTTPPGEQYV.

This clone appeared once. The J gene is TRBJ1-2, the V gene TRBV28; 7 bases fit TRBD1. The CDR3 is made up of 14 amino acids. Unmatched junction bases numbered 2, after V lost 2 bases and J lost 2 bases. The V gene's germline CDR1 is MDHEN and CDR2 SYDVKM. The DNA of the CDR3 is TGTGCCAGCAGTTTAAAACAGGGGAACTATGGCTACACCTTC. Protein product: CASSLKQGNYGYTF.

The gene calls are TRBV19 and TRBJ1-2, with 8 bases that match TRBD1. V lost 3 bases, J lost 8 bases, and 11 bases stayed unmatched. Germline loops: CDR1 LNHDA, CDR2 SQIVND (reference sequence). The CDR3 sequence is 15 residues long. CDR3 in amino acids: CASSMKTGGLSGYTF. CDR3 DNA sequence: TGTGCCAGTAGTATGAAAACAGGGGGGCTGAGCGGCTACACCTTC. The variable domain in full, completed from reference TRBV19 and TRBJ1-2, reads DGGITQSPKYLFRKEGQNVTLSCEQNLNHDAMYWYRQDPGQGLRLIYYSQIVNDFQKGDIAEGYSVSREKKESFPLTVTSAQKNPTAFYLCASSMKTGGLSGYTFGSGTRLTVV.

The J gene is TRBJ1-4, the V gene TRBV5-1; 11 positions agree with TRBD1. The CDR3 consists of 16 residues. From germline, CDR1 is SGHRS and CDR2 YFSETQ. V lost 5 bases and J lost 8; bases outside the gene matches: 11. The DNA for the CDR3 is TGCGCCAGCAGAGTCGCAACCGGGACAGGGGGAGAAAAACTGTTTTTT. Residues: CASRVATGTGGEKLFF.